The 32 T cell receptor beta chains in this list originate from one sample, sequenced in a study of blood T cells in healthy people across ages (dated by TCRdb to 2014 to 2015). Library prep was done by 5' RACE. The data were produced on an Illumina HiSeq 2500. A second PCR of 7 to 11 cycles was run with a J-beta primer mix and a sample-barcoded 5' primer. The public reads were run again by TCRdb, first through fastp at Q25 and then through MiXCR, and only productive beta chains were kept. Each CDR3 protein appears once, grouped with its most common genes and DNA. Counted in this sample were 850,000 to 1,300,000 distinct CDR3 sequences; less than 50% of them appeared once. Around 18% of the sample lies in the top ten. Input material: blood. These receptors came from a woman aged 60-70 years in good health.

The V and J genes are TRBV7-9 and TRBJ2-6, with D unresolved. Germline V gene data show CDR1 as SEHNR and CDR2 as FQNEAQ (reference sequence). This CDR3 is 15 amino acids long. Deletions cut 5 bases from V and 2 bases from J, with 10 bases between. The CDR3 here is CASSQPMAGANVLTF. CDR3 DNA sequence: TGTGCCAGCAGCCAACCAATGGCTGGGGCCAACGTCCTGACTTTC.

J is TRBJ2-1 and V is TRBV6-1, with unresolved D. Trimming left V 4 bases short and J 7 bases short, with 8 bases between. This CDR3 spans 12 amino acids. Germline CDR1 is MNHNS and CDR2 is SASEGT. CDR3 sequence (DNA): TGTGCCAGCAGTGTGATGTTTAATGAGCAGTTCTTC. It is translated as CASSVMFNEQFF.

The chain combines TRBV18 with TRBJ2-3; D tentatively fits TRBD1 or TRBD2 (5 bases each). CDR1 and CDR2 from the germline V gene are KGHSH and LQKENI. CDR3 size: 15 residues. The ends were cut back, 3 bases at V and 11 bases at J, with 21 bases in the middle. The CDR3 sequence: CASSPTKGREGGQYF. The CDR3 region has the DNA TGTGCCAGCTCACCCACGAAGGGACGGGAAGGCGGGCAGTATTTT.

As to this clonotype: At one end, the junction sequence differs from germline, possibly due to a read error. The chain links TRBV5-1 to TRBJ2-1; 10 nucleotides align to TRBD2. CDR3 length: 14 residues. The germline V gene has CDR1 SGHRS and CDR2 YFSETQ. CDR3 region: CASSLASSGSLVFF. In nucleotides, the CDR3 is TGTGCCAGCAGCTTGGCATCTAGCGGGAGTTTGGTGTTCTTC.

The V call is TRBV10-3, the J call TRBJ1-4; D gene uncertain. The CDR3 totals 13 residues. V was cut by 10 bases and J by 8 bases, with 17 bases left in between. Germline V gene sequence: CDR1 ENHRY, CDR2 SYGVKD. The CDR3 DNA reads TGTGCCACGCAGACGGGGAGGGCAGAAAAACTGTTTTTT. Translating it yields CATQTGRAEKLFF.

This clonotype has just a few counts. CDR3 loop: CASRGLAGEETQYF. The CDR3 region has the DNA TGTGCCAGCAGGGGACTAGCGGGAGAAGAGACCCAGTACTTC. The rearrangement links TRBV7-9 to TRBJ2-5; 14 bases align to TRBD2. V dropped 6 bases and J dropped 3; count of bases not matched to a gene: 0. CDR1 is SEHNR and CDR2 is FQNEAQ in the germline V gene (reference sequence). The CDR3 length is 14 residues.

The count of this clonotype is one. The chain uses TRBV20-1 and TRBJ1-2, with 7 positions matching TRBD1. V was clipped by 4 bases and J by 3 bases; unmatched bases: 2. CDR3 length equals 12 residues. CDR1 is DFQATT, CDR2 SNEGSKA, per germline (reference sequence). CDR3 loop: CSAITGDYGYTF. The CDR3 region has the DNA TGCAGTGCTATCACAGGGGACTATGGCTACACCTTC.

V is TRBV6-2 or TRBV6-3 and J is TRBJ2-5, with 9 bases identical to TRBD2. The germline CDR1 and CDR2 sequences are MNHEY and SVGEGT. CDR3 length equals 17 residues. With V trimmed by 6 bases and J by 2 bases, 13 bases remained unmatched. CDR3 nucleotides: TGTGCCAGCAGCCCTCTCTTTATAGCGGGAGATCAAGAGACCCAGTACTTC. This sequence encodes CASSPLFIAGDQETQYF.

Of note for this clonotype: At one end the junction does not follow the germline gene, possibly because of a read error. V and J are TRBV27 and TRBJ2-5, with D possibly TRBD2 on 6 matching bases. Looked up from germline, CDR1 is MNHEY and CDR2 is SMNVEV (reference sequence). The CDR3 runs to 14 residues. CDR3 sequence: CAGSRGTGGETQYF. In DNA form, the CDR3 reads TGTGCCGGCAGTCGAGGGACTGGTGGCGAGACCCAGTACTTC.

In this sample, this clonotype turned up once. The chain joins TRBV9 to TRBJ2-3; no clear D gene. The CDR3 sequence is 14 residues long. Trimming cost V 0 bases and J 1 base, with 6 bases left between them. Germline V gene sequence: CDR1 SGDLS, CDR2 YYNGEE. DNA for the CDR3: TGTGCCAGCAGCGTAGATGTCGGCACAGATACGCAGTATTTT. Amino acid sequence: CASSVDVGTDTQYF. The whole variable domain, filled in from reference TRBV9 and TRBJ2-3, reads DSGVTQTPKHLITATGQRVTLRCSPRSGDLSVYWYQQSLDQGLQFLIQYYNGEERAKGNILERFSAQQFPDLHSELNLSSLELGDSALYFCASSVDVGTDTQYFGPGTRLTVL.

The chain recombines TRBV20-1 with TRBJ2-5; 8 bases are shared with TRBD2. CDR1 and CDR2 (germline): DFQATT, SNEGSKA (reference sequence). CDR3 length: 17 residues. V gave up 3 bases and J gave up 11 bases; unmatched junction bases: 23. For the CDR3, the DNA is TGCAGTGCTAGGAGGGGGACTAGTGGGGATACAATGAGTGAGCAGTACTTC. Residues: CSARRGTSGDTMSEQYF.

The chain links TRBV28 to TRBJ2-2; D is unclear. The CDR3 has 13 amino acids. V gave up 1 base and J gave up 4 bases, with 4 bases separating them. From germline, CDR1 is MDHEN and CDR2 SYDVKM. Written as DNA, the CDR3 is TGTGCCAGCAGTTTATACCTCACCGGGGAGCTGTTTTTT. The encoded protein is CASSLYLTGELFF.

V gene TRBV5-4 combines with J gene TRBJ2-5; 7 bases are shared with TRBD1. V lost 4 bases to trimming and J lost 2 bases; unmatched junction nucleotides: 11. The CDR3 length is 16 residues. From germline, CDR1 is SGHNT and CDR2 YYREEE (reference sequence). The CDR3 is CASSRLQGKRQETQYF. DNA of the CDR3: TGTGCCAGCAGCCGCCTACAGGGGAAGCGGCAAGAGACCCAGTACTTC. Together with reference TRBV5-4 and TRBJ2-5, the CDR3 gives the full variable domain: ETGVTQSPTHLIKTRGQQVTLRCSSQSGHNTVSWYQQALGQGPQFIFQYYREEENGRGNFPPRFSGLQFPNYSSELNVNALELDDSALYLCASSRLQGKRQETQYFGPGTRLLVL.

This clonotype has more than one count but fewer than ten. The V and J genes are TRBV15 and TRBJ2-1; tentatively, D is TRBD1 (5 bases). V lost 3 bases, J lost 5 bases, and 14 bases lay in between. Germline CDR1 LNHNV, CDR2 YYDKDF (reference sequence). CDR3 length: 15 amino acids. CDR3 coding DNA: TGTGCCACCAGCAGGCCCTTAGGGGAAAACAATGAGCAGTTCTTC. Its protein is CATSRPLGENNEQFF.

As regards this clonotype: Just one base apart from a much larger clone, this may be a read error. The rearrangement joins TRBV10-3 to TRBJ2-4, with D perhaps given as TRBD1 or TRBD2 (5 bases each). The CDR3 is 14 amino acids. Germline lookup yields CDR1 ENHRY and CDR2 SYGVKD. CDR3 in amino acids: CAISSGLAKNIRYF. CDR3 nucleotides: TGTGCCATCAGCTCAGGGCTAGCCAAAAACATTCGGTACTTC.

The chain is built from TRBV15 and TRBJ1-2; TRBD1 aligns across 9 bases. V lost 0 bases and J lost 4; bases outside the gene matches: 6. Germline V gene lookup returns CDR1 LNHNV and CDR2 YYDKDF (reference sequence). CDR3 length equals 16 residues. In DNA, the CDR3 is TGTGCCACCAGCAGAGAGCGGAGACAGGGGGTCTATGGCTACACCTTC. Translated, it gives CATSRERRQGVYGYTF.

To note about this clonotype: The junction departs from germline at one end; a sequencing error may be responsible. The genes are TRBV27 and TRBJ2-7; TRBD2 agrees at 9 bases. The J call may be incorrect, as the DNA end agrees better with TRBJ2-4. This CDR3 region has 15 residues. Germline V lookup: CDR1 MNHEY, CDR2 SMNVEV (reference sequence). CDR3 nucleotides: TGTGCCAGCAGTTGGGCTAGCGGGGCCAAAAGCATTCAGTACTTC. Protein sequence: CASSWASGAKSIQYF.

The rearrangement uses TRBV5-5 and TRBJ2-5, with D maybe TRBD1 (6 bases). Between the trimmed V and J ends, which lost 1 base and 7 bases, there was a span of 17 bases. Germline values: CDR1 SGHKS, CDR2 YYEKEE (reference sequence). The CDR3 length is 15 residues. CDR3 protein: CASSLRGSGMGTQYF. In DNA, the CDR3 is TGTGCCAGCAGCTTGAGGGGGTCCGGGATGGGGACCCAGTACTTC.

This chain connects TRBV5-1 to TRBJ2-1; D gene uncertain. This CDR3 has 15 amino acids. V lost 2 bases to trimming and J lost 8 bases, with 17 bases between them. Germline lookup yields CDR1 SGHRS and CDR2 YFSETQ. The CDR3 spells CASSFGWSSDHEQFF. CDR3 bases: TGCGCCAGCAGCTTCGGCTGGAGCTCCGACCATGAGCAGTTCTTC.

The V and J genes are TRBV5-1 and TRBJ1-1, with 7 bases matching TRBD1. Germline V gives CDR1 SGHRS, CDR2 YFSETQ. V gave up 4 bases and J gave up 10 bases; unmatched junction bases: 13. This CDR3 contains 14 residues. The CDR3 bases are TGCGCCAGCAGCCGTGATACTTGGACAGGAGGAGCTTTCTTT. Translation: CASSRDTWTGGAFF.

This clonotype was observed a few times. The genes are TRBV29-1 and TRBJ1-1, with D possibly being TRBD1 (5 bases). Germline V lookup: CDR1 SQVTM, CDR2 ANQGSEA. V lost 3 bases, J lost 6 bases, and 11 bases lay in between. The CDR3 runs 12 residues. The CDR3 is CSVDHRTSEAFF. The CDR3 region has the DNA TGCAGCGTTGACCACAGGACGTCTGAAGCTTTCTTT.

The rearrangement links TRBV5-1 to TRBJ2-1, with 7 bases matching TRBD2. In germline, CDR1 is SGHRS, CDR2 YFSETQ. This CDR3 comprises 16 residues. The V segment lost 0 bases and the J segment 4 bases; nucleotides outside the gene matches: 7. The CDR3, as DNA: TGCGCCAGCAGCTTGGTCTTGCAGCGGGGTTACAATGAGCAGTTCTTC. As protein: CASSLVLQRGYNEQFF.

The chain couples TRBV7-9 to TRBJ2-1, with a weak D call TRBD2 (6 bases). The CDR3 consists of 17 residues. V shed 5 bases and J shed 5 bases, with 22 bases lying between them. CDR1 and CDR2 (germline): SEHNR, FQNEAQ (reference sequence). DNA of the CDR3: TGTGCCAGCAGCCCGAAGAAGGGACTTGGGAACCACAATGAGCAGTTCTTC. This codes for CASSPKKGLGNHNEQFF.

This rearrangement joins TRBV7-9 to TRBJ1-1, with TRBD1 identical over 7 bases. This CDR3 region has 13 residues. V lost 6 bases to trimming and J lost 1 base; unmatched junction nucleotides: 2. Germline V gene sequence: CDR1 SEHNR, CDR2 FQNEAQ (reference sequence). Written as DNA, the CDR3 is TGTGCCAGCAGGGGGACAGCGAACACTGAAGCTTTCTTT. Residues: CASRGTANTEAFF.

This chain uses TRBV20-1 with TRBJ2-1; D is unresolved. There are 15 residues in the CDR3. V lost 5 bases and J lost 4, with 18 bases in between. Germline V gene lookup returns CDR1 DFQATT and CDR2 SNEGSKA (reference sequence). CDR3 region: CSAAMLSRGYNEQFF. CDR3 sequence (DNA): TGCAGTGCTGCCATGCTGTCTCGCGGATACAATGAGCAGTTCTTC.

This clonotype was counted a single time. V gene TRBV3-1 combines with J gene TRBJ2-5; perhaps TRBD2 as D (5 bases). The V gene lost 0 bases and the J gene lost 11 bases, with 16 bases spanning the gap. CDR1 and CDR2 (germline): LGHDT, YNNKEL (reference sequence). The CDR3 spans 14 residues. The CDR3, as DNA: TGTGCCAGCAGCCAAGAGAGCACTTCCTGGGAGCAGTACTTC. Translation gives CASSQESTSWEQYF.

This clonotype was seen many times. V and J are TRBV12-3 or TRBV12-4 and TRBJ2-5, with 9 bases lining up with TRBD2. J lost 2 bases, V lost 2 bases, and 3 bases had no gene match. The CDR3 spans 15 residues. In nucleotides, the CDR3 is TGTGCCAGCAGTTTAACGGGACTAGCACAAGAGACCCAGTACTTC. Translation gives CASSLTGLAQETQYF.

This chain joins TRBV18 and TRBJ2-3; unclear D gene. The V and J ends lost 9 bases and 0 bases respectively, with 13 bases between them. This CDR3 is built from 14 residues. Germline CDR1 reads KGHSH; CDR2 reads LQKENI. The DNA of the CDR3 is TGTGCCAGTGAAGCTGGGGATAGCACAGATACGCAGTATTTT. This gives the protein CASEAGDSTDTQYF.

The chain uses TRBV20-1 and TRBJ2-1; D not resolved. There are 14 residues in the CDR3. CDR1 is DFQATT, CDR2 SNEGSKA, per germline (reference sequence). V was clipped by 3 bases and J by 1 base, with 10 bases between them. CDR3 region: CSARGTNSYNEQFF. The CDR3 bases are TGCAGTGCTAGGGGCACCAATTCCTACAATGAGCAGTTCTTC.

This chain joins TRBV15 and TRBJ2-7; 9 bases fit TRBD2. The germline CDR1 and CDR2 sequences are LNHNV and YYDKDF (reference sequence). Trimming cost V 0 bases and J 0 bases; bases outside gene matches: 9. The CDR3 loop spans 18 amino acids. CDR3: CATSRDRVSGSVSYEQYF. DNA for the CDR3: TGTGCCACCAGCAGAGATCGGGTTAGCGGGAGCGTCTCCTACGAGCAGTACTTC.

The chain joins TRBV7-6 to TRBJ2-4; weak D call: TRBD2 (5 bases). The J call may be incorrect, as the DNA end agrees better with TRBJ2-7. The CDR3 contains 15 residues. The germline gives CDR1 SGHVS, CDR2 FNYEAQ. The CDR3 nucleotides read TGTGCCAGCAGCTTTAATTCCGAGGGTTTCTACGAGCAGTACTTC. Translated: CASSFNSEGFYEQYF.

In its sample, this clonotype was seen once. With a much larger clone just one base away, this may be a read error. The V call is TRBV4-2, the J call TRBJ2-1; 9 bases are shared with TRBD1. J was trimmed by 3 bases and V by 4 bases; bases with no gene match: 7. The length of the CDR3 is 16 residues. The germline CDR1 and CDR2 sequences are LGHNA and YNFKEQ. CDR3 in DNA: TGTGCCAGCAGCCGCCGGACAGGGGCTCTCTACAATGAGCAGTTCTTC. This translates into CASSRRTGALYNEQFF.